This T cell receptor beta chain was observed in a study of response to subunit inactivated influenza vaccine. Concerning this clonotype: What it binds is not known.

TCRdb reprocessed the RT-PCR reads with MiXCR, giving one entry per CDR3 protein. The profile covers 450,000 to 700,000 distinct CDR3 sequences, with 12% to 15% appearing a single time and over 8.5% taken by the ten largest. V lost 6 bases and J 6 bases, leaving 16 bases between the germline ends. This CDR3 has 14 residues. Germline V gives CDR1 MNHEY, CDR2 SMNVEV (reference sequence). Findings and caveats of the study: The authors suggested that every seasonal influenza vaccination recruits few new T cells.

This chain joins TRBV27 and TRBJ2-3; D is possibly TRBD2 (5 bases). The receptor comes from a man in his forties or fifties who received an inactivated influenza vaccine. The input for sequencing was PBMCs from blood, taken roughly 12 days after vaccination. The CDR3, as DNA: TGTGCCAGCAGCCATCCAGGACTCCCTGATACGCAGTATTTT. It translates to CASSHPGLPDTQYF.